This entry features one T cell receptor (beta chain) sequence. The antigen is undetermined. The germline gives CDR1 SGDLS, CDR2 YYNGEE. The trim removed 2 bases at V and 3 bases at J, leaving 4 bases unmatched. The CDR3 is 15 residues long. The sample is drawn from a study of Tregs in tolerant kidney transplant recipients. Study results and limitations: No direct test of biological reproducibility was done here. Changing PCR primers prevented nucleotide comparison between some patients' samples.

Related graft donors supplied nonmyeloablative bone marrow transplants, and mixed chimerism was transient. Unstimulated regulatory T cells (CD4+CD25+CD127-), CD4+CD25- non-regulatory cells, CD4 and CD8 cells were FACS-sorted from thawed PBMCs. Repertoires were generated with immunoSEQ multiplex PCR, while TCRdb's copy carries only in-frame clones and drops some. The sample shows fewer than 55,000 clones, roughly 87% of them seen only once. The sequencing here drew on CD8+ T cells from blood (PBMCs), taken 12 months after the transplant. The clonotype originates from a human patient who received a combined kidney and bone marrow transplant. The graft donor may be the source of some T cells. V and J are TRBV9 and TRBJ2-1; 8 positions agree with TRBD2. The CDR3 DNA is TGTGCCAGCAGCGTCAGCGGGGGACTCTACAATGAGCAGTTCTTC. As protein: CASSVSGGLYNEQFF.